The table lists the clone carrying this T cell receptor (beta chain) with many counts. Its specificity is not known. These data are taken from a study of neurological immune-mediated disorders. Background on the study: Of the approximately 35 patients with multiple sclerosis, about 31 had relapsing-remitting MS, whereas the remaining 3 had secondary progressive MS.

The cDNA was synthesized by 5'RACE incorporating 10-nucleotide random UMIs. Via MiXCR, TCRdb re-called the 5' RACE reads, giving one row per CDR3 protein. The sample holds 87,000 or so distinct CDR3 sequences, 3.5% seen once. Study outcomes and limitations: Among expanded clones, no CDR3 amino acid sequences were shared across subjects, a pattern suggesting private repertoires in all groups.

V shed 1 base and J shed 4 bases, with 19 bases lying between them. The CDR3 extends over 18 amino acids. CDR1 and CDR2 (germline): LGHDT, YNNKEL (reference sequence). From 2 million PBMCs stored at -80 C, the unsorted libraries were generated. Sequenced material: PBMCs. The TCR was taken from a woman aged 18-35 years with multiple sclerosis. This chain connects TRBV3-1 to TRBJ2-2, with a possible D match to TRBD2 (5 bases). The chain's CDR3 is CASSQVNIRTWATGELFF. The CDR3 nucleotides read TGTGCCAGCAGCCAAGTGAATATCAGGACTTGGGCCACCGGGGAGCTGTTTTTT.